This T cell receptor (beta chain) was captured by sequencing in a study of blood T cell repertoires in COVID-19. Germline CDR1 is MGHRA and CDR2 is YSYEKL. J lost 3 bases, V lost 1 base, and 1 base had no gene match. The CDR3 sequence is 15 residues long. Those enrolled, adults aged roughly 18 to 89 years, came from roughly 23 US areas. Generated by immunoSEQ multiplex PCR, the TCRdb table keeps only in-frame clones and is missing some. The sample comprises about 270,000 clones, 75% to 90% of which are singletons, and 2% to 3% rests with the top ten. The TCR originated in a woman under 30 who had recovered from COVID-19. Material for sequencing was PBMCs or T cells enriched from blood (not recorded which). The rearrangement links TRBV4-1 to TRBJ1-4; 8 bases are a match to TRBD1. DNA for the CDR3: TGCGCCAGCAGCCAAGGACAGGGGTCTAATGAAAAACTGTTTTTT. It translates to CASSQGQGSNEKLFF.